This TCR beta chain emerged from a study of blood T cell repertoires in COVID-19. Overall study context: The United States, Italy and Spain were the sources of the acute and convalescent COVID-19 samples. The analysed material was cDNA or gDNA that came from T cells, B-cell-depleted T cells, or PBMCs.

The table lists this clone with a count of one. Original data processing: How many nucleated cells were present was estimated from reference gene primer amplification. Repertoires were generated with immunoSEQ multiplex PCR, while TCRdb's copy carries only in-frame clones and drops some. The DNA gave D and trimming, while V, J and clone size come from that table. The sample gives approximately 70,000 clones, approximately 87% of which show up once; about 1.2% is in the top ten. The sequencing input was peripheral blood. The TCR sequence derives from a woman aged 55-69 years with acute or convalescent COVID-19.

In DNA form, the CDR3 reads TGTGCCAGCAGTTTATGGGTCGGGGGGGGCTACACCTTC. Its protein product is CASSLWVGGGYTF. The chain links TRBV27 to TRBJ1-2; D possibly corresponds to TRBD1 (5 bases). Trimming took 1 base from V and 8 from J, leaving 11 bases between them. Germline CDR1 MNHEY, CDR2 SMNVEV (reference sequence). CDR3 size: 13 residues.